The present T cell receptor beta chain was sequenced within a study of T-cell reconstitution after alpha-beta-depleted transplantation in children. This clonotype was observed a few times. Unique molecular identifiers were used to barcode this TCRbeta library. MiXCR was run by TCRdb on the PCR reads, yielding one entry per CDR3 protein. The sample has approximately 510,000 distinct CDR3 sequences, around 18% seen once. There are 18 residues in the CDR3. Losses at the gene ends were 0 bases for V and 1 base for J; bases not matched to a gene: 8. Per germline, CDR1 MNHEY and CDR2 SVGEGT. The sequenced sample was PBMCs from the stem cell graft donor, obtained from the stem cell graft. The receptor's source is a human donor who donated a stem cell graft to a child with acute lymphoblastic leukemia. This chain joins TRBV6-2 or TRBV6-3 and TRBJ2-7; 11 bases agree with TRBD2. CDR3 protein: CASSYSRLAGGVSYEQYF. CDR3 sequence (DNA): TGTGCCAGCAGTTACTCGAGGCTAGCGGGAGGAGTTTCCTACGAGCAGTACTTC.